The rows below give T cell receptor beta chains drawn from one sample of a study of blood T cell repertoires in COVID-19. Sequencing used immunoSEQ multiplex PCR; TCRdb keeps in-frame clones, though not all of them. This sample has roughly 170,000 clones, with around 85% found just once. Sequencing used peripheral blood. Every receptor here comes from a man aged 65 to 85 with active or convalescent COVID-19. The CDR3 runs from the conserved cysteine through the conserved F or W. The D gene is left open where the match is weak. The size field is filled for only some rows; it gives once, few, many or a size class.

size,D,V,J,CDR3,DNA
NA,NA,TRBV21-1,TRBJ1-1,CASSGGKMNTEAFF,TGTGCCAGCAGCGGCGGAAAAATGAACACTGAAGCTTTCTTT
NA,TRBD1,TRBV9,TRBJ1-1,CASSVGPGQGIGTEAFF,TGTGCCAGCAGCGTAGGCCCGGGACAGGGGATTGGCACTGAAGCTTTCTTT
NA,TRBD1,TRBV7-9,TRBJ1-5,CASSVGGQGERGAQHF,TGTGCCAGCAGCGTAGGGGGACAGGGGGAAAGAGGAGCCCAGCATTTT
NA,NA,TRBV24-1,TRBJ2-3,CATSETADTQYF,TGTGCCACCAGTGAGACAGCCGATACGCAGTATTTT
once,TRBD1,TRBV5-1,TRBJ1-1,CASSIQGAGNTEAFF,TGCGCCAGCAGCATACAGGGGGCCGGAAACACTGAAGCTTTCTTT
NA,NA,TRBV14,TRBJ1-2,CASSQDLEGAYTF,TGTGCCAGCAGCCAAGATCTTGAGGGAGCCTACACCTTC
once,NA,TRBV5-1,TRBJ1-4,CASSPVKARGGEKLFF,TGCGCCAGCAGCCCCGTGAAGGCGCGGGGCGGTGAAAAACTGTTTTTT
NA,NA,TRBV7-2,TRBJ1-5,CASSSATGSLNQPQHF,TGTGCCAGCAGCTCGGCGACAGGCAGCCTCAATCAGCCCCAGCATTTT
few,TRBD1,TRBV9,TRBJ2-1,CASSGAGTGGSEQFF,TGTGCCAGCAGCGGCGCCGGGACAGGGGGTAGTGAGCAGTTCTTC
NA,TRBD1,TRBV9,TRBJ2-1,CASSARDRGSNEQFF,TGTGCCAGCAGCGCCCGGGACAGGGGATCCAATGAGCAGTTCTTC
few,NA,TRBV3-1/TRBV3-2,TRBJ1-1,CASSQVGSNTEAFF,TGTGCCAGCAGCCAAGTGGGCTCGAACACTGAAGCTTTCTTT
NA,NA,TRBV2,TRBJ1-1,CASSTRGAESEAFF,TGTGCCAGCAGTACCCGGGGAGCAGAATCTGAAGCTTTCTTT
NA,TRBD1,TRBV5-5,TRBJ2-7,CASSLGGTGGYYEQYF,TGTGCCAGCAGCTTGGGAGGGACAGGGGGCTACTACGAGCAGTACTTC
NA,NA,TRBV27,TRBJ1-1,CASSLGRVNTEAFF,TGTGCCAGCAGTTTAGGCAGGGTGAACACTGAAGCTTTCTTT
NA,NA,TRBV6-5,TRBJ2-7,CASSYSRQFYEQYF,TGTGCCAGCAGTTACTCGAGACAGTTCTACGAGCAGTACTTC
NA,NA,TRBV15,TRBJ2-1,CATSRAGMGSYNEQFF,TGTGCCACCAGCAGAGCGGGAATGGGCTCCTACAATGAGCAGTTCTTC
NA,NA,TRBV18,TRBJ2-1,CASSPWVGEQFF,TGTGCCAGCTCACCCTGGGTCGGGGAGCAGTTCTTC
once,TRBD1,TRBV6-6,TRBJ2-5,CASSTGGETQYF,TGTGCCAGCAGTACAGGGGGCGAGACCCAGTACTTC
NA,NA,TRBV6-2/TRBV6-3,TRBJ1-2,CASSYGDTRYGYTF,TGTGCCAGCAGTTACGGGGACACCCGATATGGCTACACCTTC
NA,NA,TRBV5-6,TRBJ1-5,CASSSYSNQPQHF,TGTGCCAGCAGCTCCTATAGCAATCAGCCCCAGCATTTT
NA,NA,TRBV7-6,TRBJ1-4,CASSPGTRGEKLFF,TGTGCCAGCAGCCCGGGGACCCGGGGGGAAAAACTGTTTTTT
NA,NA,TRBV7-9,TRBJ1-1,CASSLSTRGATEAFF,TGTGCCAGCAGCCTTTCGACCCGAGGAGCCACTGAAGCTTTCTTT
few,TRBD1,TRBV7-9,TRBJ1-5,CASSPQTGAIQPQHF,TGTGCCAGCAGCCCTCAGACAGGGGCCATACAGCCCCAGCATTTT